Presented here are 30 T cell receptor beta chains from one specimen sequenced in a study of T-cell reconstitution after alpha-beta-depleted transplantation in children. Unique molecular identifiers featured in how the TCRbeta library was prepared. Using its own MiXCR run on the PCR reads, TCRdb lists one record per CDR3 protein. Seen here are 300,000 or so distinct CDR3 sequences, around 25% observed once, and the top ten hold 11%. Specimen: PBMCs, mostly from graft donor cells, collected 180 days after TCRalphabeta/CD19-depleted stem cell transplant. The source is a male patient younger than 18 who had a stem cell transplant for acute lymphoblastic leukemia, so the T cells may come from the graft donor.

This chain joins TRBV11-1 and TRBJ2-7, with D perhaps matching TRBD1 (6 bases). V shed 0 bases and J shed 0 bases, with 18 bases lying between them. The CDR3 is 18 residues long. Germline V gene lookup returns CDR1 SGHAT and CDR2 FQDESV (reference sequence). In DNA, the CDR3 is TGTGCCAGCAGCTTAGCCCCTGTGGGCAGGGGCCCCTCCTACGAGCAGTACTTC. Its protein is CASSLAPVGRGPSYEQYF.

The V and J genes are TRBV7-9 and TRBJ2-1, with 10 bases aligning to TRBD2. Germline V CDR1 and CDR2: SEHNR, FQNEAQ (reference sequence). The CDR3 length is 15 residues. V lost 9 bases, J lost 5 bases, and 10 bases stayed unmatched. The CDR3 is CASTPSGSHHNEQFF. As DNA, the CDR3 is TGTGCCAGTACTCCTAGCGGGAGTCATCACAATGAGCAGTTCTTC. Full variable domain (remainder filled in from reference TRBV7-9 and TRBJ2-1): DTGVSQNPRHKITKRGQNVTFRCDPISEHNRLYWYRQTLGQGPEFLTYFQNEAQLEKSRLLSDRFSAERPKGSFSTLEIQRTEQGDSAMYLCASTPSGSHHNEQFFGPGTRLTVL.

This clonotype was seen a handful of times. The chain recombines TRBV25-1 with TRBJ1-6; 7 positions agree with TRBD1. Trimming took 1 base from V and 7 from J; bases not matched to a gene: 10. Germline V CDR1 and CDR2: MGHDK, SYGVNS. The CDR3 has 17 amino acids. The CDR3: CASSESPGQWRNSPLHF. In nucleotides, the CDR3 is TGTGCCAGCAGTGAATCTCCGGGACAGTGGCGGAATTCACCCCTCCACTTT. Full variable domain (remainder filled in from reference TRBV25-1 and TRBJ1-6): EADIYQTPRYLVIGTGKKITLECSQTMGHDKMYWYQQDPGMELHLIHYSYGVNSTEKGDLSSESTVSRIRTEHFPLTLESARPSHTSQYLCASSESPGQWRNSPLHFGNGTRLTVT.

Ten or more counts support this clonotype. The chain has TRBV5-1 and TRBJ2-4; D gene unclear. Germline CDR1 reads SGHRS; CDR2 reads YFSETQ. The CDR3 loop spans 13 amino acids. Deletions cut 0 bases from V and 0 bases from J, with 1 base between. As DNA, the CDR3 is TGCGCCAGCAGCTTGGTAGCCAAAAACATTCAGTACTTC. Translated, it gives CASSLVAKNIQYF.

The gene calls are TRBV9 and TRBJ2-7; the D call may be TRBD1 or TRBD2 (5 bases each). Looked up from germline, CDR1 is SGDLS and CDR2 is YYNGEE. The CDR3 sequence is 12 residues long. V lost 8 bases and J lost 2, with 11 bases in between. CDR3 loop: CARGTVAYEQYF. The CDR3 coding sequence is TGTGCCAGGGGGACCGTTGCCTACGAGCAGTACTTC.

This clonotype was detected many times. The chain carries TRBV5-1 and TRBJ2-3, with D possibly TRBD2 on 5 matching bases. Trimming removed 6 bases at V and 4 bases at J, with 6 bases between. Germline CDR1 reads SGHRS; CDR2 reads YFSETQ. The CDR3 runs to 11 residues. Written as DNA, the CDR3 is TGCGCCAGCACCGGGGCAGATACGCAGTATTTT. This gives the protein CASTGADTQYF. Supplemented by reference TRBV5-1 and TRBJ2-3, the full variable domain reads KAGVTQTPRYLIKTRGQQVTLSCSPISGHRSVSWYQQTPGQGLQFLFEYFSETQRNKGNFPGRFSGRQFSNSRSEMNVSTLELGDSALYLCASTGADTQYFGPGTRLTVL.

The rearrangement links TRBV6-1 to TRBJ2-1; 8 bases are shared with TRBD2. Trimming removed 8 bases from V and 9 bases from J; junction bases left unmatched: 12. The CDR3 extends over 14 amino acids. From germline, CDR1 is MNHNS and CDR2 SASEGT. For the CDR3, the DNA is TGTGCCAGCTTGGGGGTAGCGGGAAGAGGTGAGCAGTTCTTC. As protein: CASLGVAGRGEQFF.

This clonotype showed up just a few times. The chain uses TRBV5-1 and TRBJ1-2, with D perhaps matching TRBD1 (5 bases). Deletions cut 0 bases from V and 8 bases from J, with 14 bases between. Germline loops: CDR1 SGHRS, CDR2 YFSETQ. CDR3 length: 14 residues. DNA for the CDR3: TGCGCCAGCAGCTTGGTGGGGGTGTCGTTCGGCTACACCTTC. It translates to CASSLVGVSFGYTF.

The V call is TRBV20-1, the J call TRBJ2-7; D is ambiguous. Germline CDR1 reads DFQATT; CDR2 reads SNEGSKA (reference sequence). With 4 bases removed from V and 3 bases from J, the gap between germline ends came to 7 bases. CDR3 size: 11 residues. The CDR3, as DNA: TGCAGTGCTACTGGGCTCTACGAGCAGTACTTC. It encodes CSATGLYEQYF.

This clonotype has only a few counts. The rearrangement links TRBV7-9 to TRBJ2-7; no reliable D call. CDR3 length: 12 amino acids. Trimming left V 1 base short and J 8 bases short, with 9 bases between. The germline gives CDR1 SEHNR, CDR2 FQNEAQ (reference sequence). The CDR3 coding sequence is TGTGCCAGCAGCTTAGAGAGTTCCCAGCAGTACTTC. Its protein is CASSLESSQQYF.

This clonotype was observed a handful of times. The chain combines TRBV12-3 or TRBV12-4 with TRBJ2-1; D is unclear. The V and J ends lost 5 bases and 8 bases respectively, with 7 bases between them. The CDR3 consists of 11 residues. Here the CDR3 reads CASSARYEQFF. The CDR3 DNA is TGTGCCAGCAGTGCCCGGTATGAGCAGTTCTTC.

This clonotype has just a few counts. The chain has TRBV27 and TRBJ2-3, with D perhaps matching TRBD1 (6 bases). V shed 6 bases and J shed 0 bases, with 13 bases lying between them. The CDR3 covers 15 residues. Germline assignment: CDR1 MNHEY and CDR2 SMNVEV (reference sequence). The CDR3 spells CASSRRGISTDTQYF. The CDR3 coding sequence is TGTGCCAGCAGCCGAAGGGGGATTAGCACAGATACGCAGTATTTT.

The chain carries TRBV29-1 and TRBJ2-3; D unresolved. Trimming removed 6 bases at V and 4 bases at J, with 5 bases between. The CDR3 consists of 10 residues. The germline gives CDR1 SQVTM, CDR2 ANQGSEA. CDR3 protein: CSVWSDTQYF. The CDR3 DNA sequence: TGCAGCGTATGGTCAGATACGCAGTATTTT.

The chain's CDR3 is CASSQDSWYETSKYNEQFF. The DNA for the CDR3 is TGCGCCAGCAGCCAAGATAGCTGGTACGAGACTAGCAAGTACAATGAGCAGTTCTTC. This chain links TRBV4-1 with TRBJ2-1, with 7 bases that match TRBD2. V shed 0 bases and J 4 bases; nucleotides not matched to a gene: 15. CDR3 length: 19 amino acids. Looked up from germline, CDR1 is MGHRA and CDR2 is YSYEKL.

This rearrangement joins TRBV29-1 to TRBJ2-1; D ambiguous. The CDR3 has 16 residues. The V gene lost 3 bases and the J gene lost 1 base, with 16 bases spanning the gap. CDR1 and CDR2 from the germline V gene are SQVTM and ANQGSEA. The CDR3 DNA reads TGCAGCGTTGACTTAGTAGGCCACGAGTCCTACAATGAGCAGTTCTTC. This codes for CSVDLVGHESYNEQFF.

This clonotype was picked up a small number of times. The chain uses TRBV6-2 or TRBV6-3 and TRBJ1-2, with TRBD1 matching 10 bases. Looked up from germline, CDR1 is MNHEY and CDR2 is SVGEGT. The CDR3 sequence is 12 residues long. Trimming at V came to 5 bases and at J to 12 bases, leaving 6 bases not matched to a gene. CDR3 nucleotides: TGTGCCAGCAGTGACCCTGGACAGGGGGACACCTTC. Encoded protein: CASSDPGQGDTF.

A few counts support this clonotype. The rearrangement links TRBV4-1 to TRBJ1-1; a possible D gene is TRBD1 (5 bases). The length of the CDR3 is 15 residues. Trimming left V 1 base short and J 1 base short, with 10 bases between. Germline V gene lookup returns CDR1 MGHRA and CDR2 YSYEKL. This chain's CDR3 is CASSQVGTGNTEAFF. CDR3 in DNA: TGCGCCAGCAGCCAAGTGGGGACGGGGAACACTGAAGCTTTCTTT.

The CDR3 here is CASSPRNDRGTQYF. The CDR3 bases are TGTGCCAGCTCACCACGGAATGACCGGGGGACCCAGTACTTC. The chain is built from TRBV18 and TRBJ2-5, with D maybe TRBD2 (5 bases). CDR1 and CDR2 (germline): KGHSH, LQKENI. This CDR3 is built from 14 residues. V shed 1 base and J shed 7 bases, with 13 bases lying between them.

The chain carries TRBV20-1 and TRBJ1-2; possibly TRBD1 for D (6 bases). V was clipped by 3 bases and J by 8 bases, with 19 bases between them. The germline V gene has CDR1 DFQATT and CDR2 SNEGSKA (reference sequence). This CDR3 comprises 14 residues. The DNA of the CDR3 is TGCAGTGCTAGTCTACGACGGGGGGCAGGGGGCTACACCTTC. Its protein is CSASLRRGAGGYTF.

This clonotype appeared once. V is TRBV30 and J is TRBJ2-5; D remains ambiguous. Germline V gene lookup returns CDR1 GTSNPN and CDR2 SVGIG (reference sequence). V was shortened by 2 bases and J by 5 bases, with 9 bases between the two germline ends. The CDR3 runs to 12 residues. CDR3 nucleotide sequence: TGTGCCTGGAGTTACCGTTGGGAGACCCAGTACTTC. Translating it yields CAWSYRWETQYF.

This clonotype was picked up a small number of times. The chain's CDR3 is CASSLGSTRTYGYTF. The CDR3 DNA reads TGCGCCAGCAGCTTGGGATCGACACGGACCTATGGCTACACCTTC. The chain has TRBV5-1 and TRBJ1-2; D remains ambiguous. The CDR3 contains 15 residues. Germline assignment: CDR1 SGHRS and CDR2 YFSETQ. Trimming left V 0 bases short and J 4 bases short, with 13 bases between. Filled out from reference TRBV5-1 and TRBJ1-2, the complete variable domain reads KAGVTQTPRYLIKTRGQQVTLSCSPISGHRSVSWYQQTPGQGLQFLFEYFSETQRNKGNFPGRFSGRQFSNSRSEMNVSTLELGDSALYLCASSLGSTRTYGYTFGSGTRLTVV.

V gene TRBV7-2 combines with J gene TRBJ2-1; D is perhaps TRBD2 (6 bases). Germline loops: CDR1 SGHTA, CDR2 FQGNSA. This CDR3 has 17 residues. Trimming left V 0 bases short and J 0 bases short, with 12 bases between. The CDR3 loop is CASSLAAGPSSYNEQFF. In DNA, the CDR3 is TGTGCCAGCAGCTTAGCGGCGGGACCGAGCTCCTACAATGAGCAGTTCTTC.

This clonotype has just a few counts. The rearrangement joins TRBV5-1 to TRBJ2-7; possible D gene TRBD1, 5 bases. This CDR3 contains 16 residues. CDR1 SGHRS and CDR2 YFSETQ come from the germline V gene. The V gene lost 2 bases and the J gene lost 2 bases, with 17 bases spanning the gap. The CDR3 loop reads CASSFTSSTGTYEQYF. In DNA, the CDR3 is TGCGCCAGCAGCTTCACGTCGAGCACAGGAACCTACGAGCAGTACTTC.

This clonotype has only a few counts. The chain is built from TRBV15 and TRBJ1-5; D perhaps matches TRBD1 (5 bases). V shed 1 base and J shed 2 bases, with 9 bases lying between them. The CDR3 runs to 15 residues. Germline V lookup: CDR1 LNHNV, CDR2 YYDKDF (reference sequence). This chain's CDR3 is CATSRGIQGNQPQHF. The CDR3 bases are TGTGCCACCAGCAGAGGGATACAGGGCAATCAGCCCCAGCATTTT. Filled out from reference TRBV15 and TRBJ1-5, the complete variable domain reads DAMVIQNPRYQVTQFGKPVTLSCSQTLNHNVMYWYQQKSSQAPKLLFHYYDKDFNNEADTPDNFQSRRPNTSFCFLDIRSPGLGDTAMYLCATSRGIQGNQPQHFGDGTRLSIL.

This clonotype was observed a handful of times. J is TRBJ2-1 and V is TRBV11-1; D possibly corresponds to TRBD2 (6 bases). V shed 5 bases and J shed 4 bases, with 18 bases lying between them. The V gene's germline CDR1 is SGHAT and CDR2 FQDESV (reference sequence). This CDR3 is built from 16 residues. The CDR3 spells CASSTGPGLPYNEQFF. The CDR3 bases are TGTGCCAGCAGCACCGGGCCGGGACTGCCTTACAATGAGCAGTTCTTC.

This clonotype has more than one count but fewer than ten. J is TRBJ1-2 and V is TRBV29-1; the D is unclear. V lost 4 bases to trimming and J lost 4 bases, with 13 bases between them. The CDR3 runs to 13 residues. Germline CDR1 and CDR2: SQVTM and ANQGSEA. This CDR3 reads CSVGYRASYGYTF. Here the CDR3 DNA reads TGCAGCGTTGGGTATAGGGCAAGCTATGGCTACACCTTC.

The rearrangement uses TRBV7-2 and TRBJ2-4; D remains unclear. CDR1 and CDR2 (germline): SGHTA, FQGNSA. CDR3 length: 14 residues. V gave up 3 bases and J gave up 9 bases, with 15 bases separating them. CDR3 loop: CASSFEAVRGIQYF. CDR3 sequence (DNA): TGTGCCAGCAGCTTCGAAGCCGTTCGTGGCATTCAGTACTTC. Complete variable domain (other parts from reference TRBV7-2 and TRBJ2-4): GAGVSQSPSNKVTEKGKDVELRCDPISGHTALYWYRQSLGQGLEFLIYFQGNSAPDKSGLPSDRFSAERTGGSVSTLTIQRTQQEDSAVYLCASSFEAVRGIQYFGAGTRLSVL.

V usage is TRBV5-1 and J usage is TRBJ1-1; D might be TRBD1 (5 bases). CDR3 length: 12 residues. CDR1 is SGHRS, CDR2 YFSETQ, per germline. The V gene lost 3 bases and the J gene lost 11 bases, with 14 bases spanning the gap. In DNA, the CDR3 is TGCGCCAGCAGCTGGTCCCAGGGAGGGGCTTTCTTT. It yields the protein CASSWSQGGAFF.

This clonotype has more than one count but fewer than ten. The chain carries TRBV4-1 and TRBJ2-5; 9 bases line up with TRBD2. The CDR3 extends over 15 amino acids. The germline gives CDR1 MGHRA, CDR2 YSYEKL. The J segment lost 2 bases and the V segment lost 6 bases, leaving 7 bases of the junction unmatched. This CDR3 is CASRSPTSGQETQYF. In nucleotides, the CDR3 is TGCGCCAGCAGATCTCCGACTAGCGGACAAGAGACCCAGTACTTC.

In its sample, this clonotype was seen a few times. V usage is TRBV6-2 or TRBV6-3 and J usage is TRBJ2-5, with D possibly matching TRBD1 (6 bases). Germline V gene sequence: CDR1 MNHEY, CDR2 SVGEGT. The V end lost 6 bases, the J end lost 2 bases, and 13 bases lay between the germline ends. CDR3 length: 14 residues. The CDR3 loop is CASRPWTDQETQYF. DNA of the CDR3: TGTGCCAGCAGACCCTGGACAGATCAAGAGACCCAGTACTTC.